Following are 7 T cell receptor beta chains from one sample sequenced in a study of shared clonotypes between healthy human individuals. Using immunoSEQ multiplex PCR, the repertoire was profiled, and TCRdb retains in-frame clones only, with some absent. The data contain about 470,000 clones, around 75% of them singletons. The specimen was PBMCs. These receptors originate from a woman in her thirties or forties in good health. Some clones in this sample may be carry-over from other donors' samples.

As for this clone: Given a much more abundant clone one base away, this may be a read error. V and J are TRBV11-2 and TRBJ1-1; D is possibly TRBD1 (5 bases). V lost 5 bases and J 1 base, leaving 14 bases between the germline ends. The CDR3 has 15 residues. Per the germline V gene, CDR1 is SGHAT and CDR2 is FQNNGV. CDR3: CASSPRAGKNTEAFF. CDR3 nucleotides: TGTGCCAGCAGCCCAAGGGCAGGGAAGAACACTGAAGCTTTCTTT. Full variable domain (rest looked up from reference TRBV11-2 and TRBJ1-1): EAGVAQSPRYKIIEKRQSVAFWCNPISGHATLYWYQQILGQGPKLLIQFQNNGVVDDSQLPKDRFSAERLKGVDSTLKIQPAKLEDSAVYLCASSPRAGKNTEAFFGQGTRLTVV.

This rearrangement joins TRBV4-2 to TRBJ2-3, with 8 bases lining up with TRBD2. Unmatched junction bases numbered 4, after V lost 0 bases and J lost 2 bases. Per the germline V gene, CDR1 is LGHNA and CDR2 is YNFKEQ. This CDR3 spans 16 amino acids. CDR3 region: CASSQEPGGPTDTQYF. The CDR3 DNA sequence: TGTGCCAGCAGCCAAGAGCCGGGGGGGCCCACAGATACGCAGTATTTT.

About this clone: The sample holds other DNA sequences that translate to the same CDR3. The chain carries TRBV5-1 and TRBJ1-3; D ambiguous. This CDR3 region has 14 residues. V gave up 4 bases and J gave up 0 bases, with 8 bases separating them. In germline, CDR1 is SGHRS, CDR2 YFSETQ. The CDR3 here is CASSLGPSGNTIYF. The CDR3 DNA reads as TGCGCCAGCAGCCTAGGCCCCTCTGGAAACACCATATATTTT.

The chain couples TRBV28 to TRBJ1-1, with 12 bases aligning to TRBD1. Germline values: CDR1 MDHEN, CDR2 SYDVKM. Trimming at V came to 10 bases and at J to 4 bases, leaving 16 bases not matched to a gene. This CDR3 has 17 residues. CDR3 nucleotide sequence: TGTGCCACCAAAGAACCGGGACAGGGGGCCCCGGGCACTGAAGCTTTCTTT. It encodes CATKEPGQGAPGTEAFF. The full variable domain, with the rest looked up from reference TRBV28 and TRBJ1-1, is DVKVTQSSRYLVKRTGEKVFLECVQDMDHENMFWYRQDPGLGLRLIYFSYDVKMKEKGDIPEGYSVSREKKERFSLILESASTNQTSMYLCATKEPGQGAPGTEAFFGQGTRLTVV.

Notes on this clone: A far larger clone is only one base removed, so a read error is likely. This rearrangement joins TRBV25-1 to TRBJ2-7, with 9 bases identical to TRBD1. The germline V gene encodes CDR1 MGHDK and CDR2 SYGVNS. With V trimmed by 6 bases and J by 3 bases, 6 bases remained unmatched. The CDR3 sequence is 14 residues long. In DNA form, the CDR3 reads TGTGCCAGCAGATCCGGGACAGGGAGCTACGAGCAGTACTTC. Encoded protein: CASRSGTGSYEQYF.

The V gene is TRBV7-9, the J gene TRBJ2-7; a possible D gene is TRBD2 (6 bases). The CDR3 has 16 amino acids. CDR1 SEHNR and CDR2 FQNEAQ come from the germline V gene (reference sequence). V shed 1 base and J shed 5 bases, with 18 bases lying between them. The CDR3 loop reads CASSLDRLAYEHEQYF. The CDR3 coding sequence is TGTGCCAGCAGCTTAGACAGGCTAGCGTATGAGCACGAGCAGTACTTC.

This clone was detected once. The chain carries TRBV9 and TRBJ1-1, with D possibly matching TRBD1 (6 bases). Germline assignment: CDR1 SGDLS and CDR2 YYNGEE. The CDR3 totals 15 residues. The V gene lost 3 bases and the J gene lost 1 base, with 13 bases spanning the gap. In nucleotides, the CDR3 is TGTGCCAGCAGCGCCTTTGGACAGACGAACACTGAAGCTTTCTTT. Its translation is CASSAFGQTNTEAFF.